The sequence of this T cell receptor beta chain was determined in a study of CD8+ T cells in alopecia areata. Treatment here: oral pan-JAK inhibitor, 5-10 mg twice daily. In each case, RNA was isolated and then reverse transcribed into cDNA as the sequencing template. Clones were read by immunoSEQ multiplex PCR, and TCRdb kept only the in-frame ones, dropping some. The table records some 190,000 clones, roughly half of them present only once. Worth noting for this clone: Its antigen is not identified.

V lost 0 bases and J lost 5, with 14 bases in between. The germline CDR1 and CDR2 sequences are SGHRS and YFSETQ. The CDR3 totals 15 residues. Study-wide findings and caveats: There was only one nonresponder, so it was unclear how baseline CD8+ expansion relates to response.

The source material was CD8+ T cells sorted from blood, sampled at week 52, from a patient treated with tofacitinib. The chain links TRBV5-1 to TRBJ1-1; D ambiguous. This clonotype was sampled from a human donor with alopecia areata. The CDR3 sequence is CASSLVGAAGTEAFF. CDR3 DNA: TGCGCCAGCAGCTTGGTTGGTGCGGCAGGAACTGAAGCTTTCTTT.